What follows describes a single T cell receptor (beta chain). The antigen is unknown. This entry is derived from a study of cytomegalovirus exposure and HLA in healthy donors. The CDR3 totals 15 residues. Germline CDR1 is SGHDN and CDR2 is FVKESK. The trim removed 8 bases at V and 3 bases at J, leaving 7 bases unmatched. Whole-study results and caveats: The Asian-associated ancestry cluster reportedly had fewer N-insertions than the roughly 700-donor mean in a later analysis. In presence/absence analyses, roughly uniform sequencing depth across donors was assumed.

The PCR made use of 60 Vbeta and 13 Jbeta primers. In the source study's methods: In a later analysis, the count reached 75 million to 90 million unique TCR beta chains, with 10 million to 14 million shared. Only in-frame clones appear in the TCRdb table, and some are missing; sequencing was by immunoSEQ multiplex PCR. V and J calls and clone size follow that table, whereas D and trimming were derived from the DNA. The sample holds 150,000 to 200,000 clones, more than 75% seen once. The material sequenced was PBMCs. This receptor was identified in a girl under three years old in good health and CMV-seronegative. The V call is TRBV14, the J call TRBJ2-7; 13 nucleotides agree with TRBD2. The CDR3, as DNA: TGTGCCAGCGGACTAGCGGGGGCGCCGATCTACGAGCAGTACTTC. It translates to CASGLAGAPIYEQYF.